Below, one T cell receptor (beta chain) is given with its context. In its sample, this clonotype was seen many times. Its antigen is unknown. Base qualities are not provided; no much larger clone lies one nucleotide away. CDR3 length: 13 amino acids, cysteine to phenylalanine. CDR3 DNA is the only sequence kept; it has 39 bases, read in frame from the first base. At the junction V is shortened by 2 bases and J by 8 bases, with 9 bases in between. From the germline V gene, CDR1 is SGHTA and CDR2 is FQGNSA. Read against the paper, the sample's time point label means: persistent/refractory GD, antithyroid drugs over 5 years with positive TRAb. For both TCR sequencing and RNA sequencing, RNA was extracted from PBMCs in TRIzol. The diagnosis of Graves' disease followed American Thyroid Association guidelines. Patients were recruited from an endocrinology department in Xi'an, China. Each patient gave about 9.1 milliliters of peripheral blood, collected in an EDTA anticoagulant tube. Ficoll Paque Plus density gradient separation was used to isolate PBMCs, and no further T cell sorting was performed. An Agilent 2100 Bioanalyzer and agarose gel were used to check RNA quality, and a NanoDrop 2000 was used to measure RNA concentration.

The data were taken from a study of regulatory T cells in long-lasting Graves disease (dated by TCRdb to the early 2020s). Describing the broader study: Persistent Graves' disease was defined as antithyroid drug treatment for over 5 years with persistently positive TSH receptor autoantibodies. This study used TCR sequencing and RNA sequencing of peripheral blood to compare persistent Graves' disease patients against newly diagnosed Graves' disease patients. The study took place in China and was registered as a clinical trial. Antithyroid drugs had been taken for around 9.8 years on average by persistent Graves' disease patients in the clinical cohort. TCR sequencing covered about 13 persistent and 20 newly diagnosed Graves' disease patients, some 33 samples in total. Summary of the overall study and its limitations: The authors acknowledged the small sample size as a limitation that may reduce accuracy. Persistent patients shared more public clonotypes among themselves (around 2,800) than newly diagnosed patients did (nearly 1,000). Lower TCR Shannon entropy and fewer highly expanded clones were observed in persistent Graves' disease patients than in newly diagnosed patients, which suggested clonal expansion. Preferential use of TRBV28, TRBJ1-2 and TRBJ2-5 was observed in persistent disease, whereas TRBV20-1 and TRBJ2-1 were favored in newly diagnosed disease. Sequencing and analysis were restricted to the TCR beta chain. Only peripheral blood was studied, because thyroid tissue, the primary lesion, was inaccessible.

The receptor library was made with multiplex PCR. Sequencer: Illumina HiSeq 4000. CDR3 regions were amplified by Arm-PCR with iRepertoire HTBI primers to construct TCR beta libraries. Before sequencing, the PCR products went through gel purification. In the original analysis: A total of roughly 65 TRBV and 14 TRBJ segments were identified across samples and were used for gene usage analysis of CDR3 amino acid clonotypes. COPE and FqMerger were used to merge the filtered high-quality paired reads into contigs. BLAST was used to align contigs to the IMGT TRBV, TRBD and TRBJ reference genes, and CDR3 was defined following IMGT. Any clonotype with a frequency above 0.1% was counted as a highly expanded clone. Shannon entropy served as the measure of repertoire diversity, while the Gini coefficient captured V-J evenness. Clonotypes shared by more than one individual were considered public. TCRdb trimmed the raw reads at Q25, called clones with MiXCR and kept productive beta chains. Each record represents a unique CDR3 protein, reported with the most common genes and DNA among its rows. TCRdb's processing, not the authors' own work, is the source of the V and J calls. For this sample the table gives 400,000 or so distinct CDR3 sequences, of which 20% were detected only once. The top ten clonotypes cover less than 25% of the sample.

The source of this sequence is a female donor with Graves disease. The starting material was peripheral blood mononuclear cells (PBMCs), obtained when the disease was refractory, from a patient treated with antithyroid drugs. The sequence is built from TRBV7-2 and TRBJ1-4, with a weak D call of TRBD1 (6 bases match). The CDR3 protein is CASSLQGREKLFF. The DNA sequence follows: TGTGCCAGCAGCTTACAGGGGAGAGAAAAACTGTTTTTT.